This entry is about one T cell receptor beta chain. TCRdb passed the 5' RACE reads through MiXCR, listing each CDR3 protein once. This sample yields 500,000 to 550,000 distinct CDR3 sequences, of which about a fifth are seen a single time; 12% belongs to the top ten. The data were obtained in a study of T-cell memory formation after mild COVID-19. V was clipped by 3 bases and J by 5 bases; unmatched bases: 8. Germline V CDR1 and CDR2: SGHNT, YENEEA. CDR3 size: 15 residues. The TCR comes from an adult woman who had mild COVID-19 (a few samples of this study predate the infection). Cell type and time point are not known. J is TRBJ2-7 and V is TRBV11-3, with 9 bases identical to TRBD2. The specimen sequenced was PBMCs or a T cell subset sorted from them (not recorded which). The DNA of the CDR3 is TGTGCCAGCAGCTTGGTAGCGGGAGTAGTGGACGAGCAGTACTTC. Protein product: CASSLVAGVVDEQYF.